The present entry profiles one TCR beta chain with its context. The data were obtained in a study of blood T cell repertoires in COVID-19. Study context: Donors in the United States, Italy and Spain gave samples during acute or convalescent COVID-19. T cells, B-cell-depleted T cells, or PBMCs supplied cDNA or gDNA.

Authors' processing steps: Cell counts per sample came from amplifying reference gene primers. The table came from immunoSEQ multiplex PCR; TCRdb's copy has only in-frame clones and leaves some out. V, J and clone size are those of that table, while D and trimming were read from the DNA. The data hold under 200,000 clones, with about 85% observed a single time. Germline V gene lookup returns CDR1 WSHSY and CDR2 SAAADI. V gave up 7 bases and J gave up 7 bases; unmatched junction bases: 12. The CDR3 has 14 residues. The sequence was collected from a man aged 18-30 years with acute or convalescent COVID-19. The sample was peripheral blood. This sequence joins TRBV10-2 and TRBJ2-5; 7 bases align to TRBD1. Here the CDR3 reads CASNAGQAGGTQYF. The CDR3 coding sequence is TGCGCCAGCAACGCAGGACAGGCCGGCGGGACCCAGTACTTC.